Following are 26 T cell receptor beta chains from one sample sequenced in a study of T-cell reconstitution after alpha-beta-depleted transplantation in children. Unique molecular identifiers were used in preparing the TCRbeta library. TCRdb redid the calling of the PCR reads with MiXCR, one entry per CDR3 protein. Of around 490,000 distinct CDR3 sequences in the sample, 9.5% to 12% were seen once. Sequencing was performed on PBMCs, mostly from graft donor cells, taken 180 days after TCRalphabeta/CD19-depleted stem cell transplant. Receptors originate from a female patient aged 2-9 years who had a stem cell transplant for aplastic anemia, so the T cells may come from the graft donor.

This chain uses TRBV27 with TRBJ2-1, with a possible D match to TRBD2 (6 bases). In germline, CDR1 is MNHEY, CDR2 SMNVEV (reference sequence). With 2 bases removed from V and 4 bases from J, the gap between germline ends came to 18 bases. The CDR3 extends over 17 amino acids. The CDR3: CASSLGLAGLGYNEQFF. CDR3 coding DNA: TGTGCCAGCAGTTTAGGTCTGGCGGGACTGGGTTACAATGAGCAGTTCTTC.

The chain joins TRBV6-2 or TRBV6-3 to TRBJ1-2, with D possibly matching TRBD1 (5 bases). The germline V gene encodes CDR1 MNHEY and CDR2 SVGEGT. CDR3 length: 14 amino acids. With 6 bases removed from V and 4 bases from J, the gap between germline ends came to 15 bases. CDR3 in amino acids: CASSPPGHIYGYTF. The DNA of the CDR3 is TGTGCCAGCAGCCCGCCAGGACACATCTATGGCTACACCTTC.

This clonotype appeared many times. The J gene is TRBJ1-5, the V gene TRBV7-2, with a weak D call TRBD1 (5 bases). CDR1 and CDR2 from the germline V gene are SGHTA and FQGNSA. The CDR3 has 15 residues. Trimming removed 1 base at V and 3 bases at J, with 10 bases between. CDR3 bases: TGTGCCAGCAGCTTAGGACGACAGAACAATCAGCCCCAGCATTTT. The encoded protein is CASSLGRQNNQPQHF. The full variable domain, with the rest looked up from reference TRBV7-2 and TRBJ1-5, is GAGVSQSPSNKVTEKGKDVELRCDPISGHTALYWYRQSLGQGLEFLIYFQGNSAPDKSGLPSDRFSAERTGGSVSTLTIQRTQQEDSAVYLCASSLGRQNNQPQHFGDGTRLSIL.

The V gene is TRBV6-5, the J gene TRBJ2-1; a possible D gene is TRBD2 (5 bases). Trimming took 0 bases from V and 1 from J, leaving 7 bases between them. Germline CDR1 is MNHEY and CDR2 is SVGAGI. The CDR3 consists of 15 residues. The CDR3 loop reads CASSYSRLSYNEQFF. Here the CDR3 DNA reads TGTGCCAGCAGTTACTCGAGACTATCCTACAATGAGCAGTTCTTC.

The table lists this clonotype with a few counts. This chain uses TRBV20-1 with TRBJ1-2; 11 positions match TRBD1. The junction had 13 bases not matched to a gene; V was cut back by 6 bases and J by 7 bases. CDR3 size: 15 residues. The germline V gene has CDR1 DFQATT and CDR2 SNEGSKA (reference sequence). CDR3 protein: CSARTGQGGSGGYTF. Written as DNA, the CDR3 is TGCAGTGCCAGGACGGGACAGGGGGGATCGGGTGGCTACACCTTC.

This clonotype has a count of ten or more. V and J are TRBV10-3 and TRBJ2-1; D is undetermined. Trimming left V 3 bases short and J 9 bases short, with 24 bases between. This CDR3 comprises 17 residues. In germline, CDR1 is ENHRY, CDR2 SYGVKD. The DNA of the CDR3 is TGTGCCATCAGTGACAGCTTAGCACACGAGCACGGTAGTGAGCAGTTCTTC. Its protein product is CAISDSLAHEHGSEQFF.

This chain links TRBV28 with TRBJ1-2; TRBD1 matches 7 bases. The CDR3 consists of 14 residues. V trimming: 4 bases; J trimming: 5 bases; junction bases outside the gene matches: 7. Germline values: CDR1 MDHEN, CDR2 SYDVKM. The CDR3 nucleotides read TGTGCCAGCAGTTCCCGAGGGGACAGTTATGGCTACACCTTC. It specifies CASSSRGDSYGYTF.

This clonotype was found a few times. The chain combines TRBV28 with TRBJ2-3; D not certain. There are 15 residues in the CDR3. From germline, CDR1 is MDHEN and CDR2 SYDVKM. V lost 5 bases and J lost 2, with 14 bases in between. CDR3 amino acids: CASSDSGHTTDTQYF. The CDR3, as DNA: TGTGCCAGCAGTGACTCGGGCCATACCACAGATACGCAGTATTTT.

This sequence joins TRBV29-1 and TRBJ1-4; 7 bases map to TRBD1. The length of the CDR3 is 13 residues. Germline V gives CDR1 SQVTM, CDR2 ANQGSEA. Unmatched junction bases numbered 5, after V lost 2 bases and J lost 8 bases. This chain's CDR3 is CSVELTGWEKLFF. The CDR3 DNA reads TGCAGCGTTGAACTGACAGGGTGGGAAAAACTGTTTTTT.

The chain couples TRBV21-1 to TRBJ2-2. TRBV21-1 is listed as a pseudogene. This CDR3 comprises 14 residues. CDR3 nucleotide sequence: TGTGCCAGCAGCAATGACCTAGGGACCGGGGAGCTGTTTTTT. It is translated as CASSNDLGTGELFF.

The chain is built from TRBV7-9 and TRBJ2-3, with D possibly TRBD1 on 6 matching bases. The CDR3 totals 16 residues. Germline CDR1 is SEHNR and CDR2 is FQNEAQ (reference sequence). Trimming pared 7 bases from V and 3 bases from J, leaving 20 bases between. CDR3: CASNLRGPILTDTQYF. For the CDR3, the DNA is TGTGCCAGCAACCTCAGGGGCCCTATTTTAACAGATACGCAGTATTTT.

The chain employs TRBV20-1 and TRBJ2-3; 11 bases fit TRBD2. Losses at the gene ends were 0 bases for V and 0 bases for J; bases not matched to a gene: 11. Germline V gene sequence: CDR1 DFQATT, CDR2 SNEGSKA (reference sequence). The CDR3 is made up of 19 amino acids. The CDR3 DNA sequence: TGCAGTGCTAGAGATCCCAGACTAGCGGGAAAGTATAGCACAGATACGCAGTATTTT. Protein: CSARDPRLAGKYSTDTQYF.

The chain links TRBV29-1 to TRBJ1-3, with D possibly being TRBD1 (6 bases). The CDR3 is made up of 14 amino acids. V gave up 6 bases and J gave up 0 bases, with 12 bases separating them. The germline gives CDR1 SQVTM, CDR2 ANQGSEA. CDR3 sequence: CSVVDRNSGNTIYF. The CDR3 nucleotides are TGCAGCGTAGTAGACAGGAACTCTGGAAACACCATATATTTT.

V gene TRBV4-3 combines with J gene TRBJ2-1; 8 bases agree with TRBD2. Trimming at V came to 3 bases and at J to 2 bases, leaving 12 bases not matched to a gene. The CDR3 has 18 amino acids. Looked up from germline, CDR1 is LGHNA and CDR2 is YSLEER. CDR3 residues: CASSHAPSGSGAYNEQFF. The DNA of the CDR3 is TGCGCCAGCAGCCATGCTCCCTCCGGTAGCGGGGCCTACAATGAGCAGTTCTTC.

The chain uses TRBV19 and TRBJ2-7; 9 bases are shared with TRBD2. Germline-derived CDR1 and CDR2 are LNHDA and SQIVND (reference sequence). V gave up 4 bases and J gave up 3 bases; unmatched junction bases: 7. The CDR3 is 15 residues long. Written as DNA, the CDR3 is TGTGCCAGTAGTACCGTGACTAGCGGAGACTACGAGCAGTACTTC. It encodes CASSTVTSGDYEQYF.

The rearrangement links TRBV7-9 to TRBJ2-7; perhaps TRBD1 as D (6 bases). Germline CDR1 and CDR2: SEHNR and FQNEAQ (reference sequence). CDR3 length: 14 residues. Deletions cut 5 bases from V and 0 bases from J, with 11 bases between. The CDR3, as DNA: TGTGCCAGCAGCGGGGGACACAACTCCTACGAGCAGTACTTC. Protein sequence: CASSGGHNSYEQYF. Together with reference TRBV7-9 and TRBJ2-7, the CDR3 gives the full variable domain: DTGVSQNPRHKITKRGQNVTFRCDPISEHNRLYWYRQTLGQGPEFLTYFQNEAQLEKSRLLSDRFSAERPKGSFSTLEIQRTEQGDSAMYLCASSGGHNSYEQYFGPGTRLTVT.

The rearrangement uses TRBV10-3 and TRBJ2-1, with D possibly matching TRBD2 (6 bases). CDR1 is ENHRY, CDR2 SYGVKD, per germline. The V and J ends lost 6 bases and 8 bases respectively, with 14 bases between them. This CDR3 has 13 residues. Written as DNA, the CDR3 is TGTGCCATCAGACCCACTAGCTCCTATGAGCAGTTCTTC. Its translation: CAIRPTSSYEQFF.

The V and J genes are TRBV6-5 and TRBJ2-2; a possible D gene is TRBD2 (5 bases). Between the trimmed V and J ends, which lost 2 bases and 7 bases, there was a span of 14 bases. CDR1 and CDR2 from the germline V gene are MNHEY and SVGAGI. The CDR3 runs to 15 residues. DNA for the CDR3: TGTGCCAGCAGTTACGGGAGCCTCGGGGTCGGGGAGCTGTTTTTT. Its translation: CASSYGSLGVGELFF.

The chain employs TRBV7-6 and TRBJ2-1; D perhaps matches TRBD2 (5 bases). The germline V gene encodes CDR1 SGHVS and CDR2 FNYEAQ. The CDR3 consists of 13 residues. V was clipped by 3 bases and J by 9 bases, with 12 bases between them. CDR3 amino acids: CASSFGGWGEQFF. DNA of the CDR3: TGTGCCAGCAGCTTCGGAGGATGGGGTGAGCAGTTCTTC. The variable domain in full, with the rest retrieved from reference TRBV7-6 and TRBJ2-1, is GAGVSQSPRYKVTKRGQDVALRCDPISGHVSLYWYRQALGQGPEFLTYFNYEAQQDKSGLPNDRFSAERPEGSISTLTIQRTEQRDSAMYRCASSFGGWGEQFFGPGTRLTVL.

The gene calls are TRBV29-1 and TRBJ2-7; maybe TRBD2 (5 bases). V shed 4 bases and J shed 4 bases, with 17 bases lying between them. The germline CDR1 and CDR2 sequences are SQVTM and ANQGSEA. The CDR3 spans 14 residues. CDR3 sequence reads: CSVVPDRRGYEQYF. The CDR3 DNA follows: TGCAGCGTTGTACCGGACCGCCGGGGATACGAGCAGTACTTC.

The chain links TRBV12-3 or TRBV12-4 to TRBJ2-1; 10 bases agree with TRBD1. This CDR3 comprises 15 residues. Unmatched junction bases numbered 6, after V lost 6 bases and J lost 4 bases. CDR3 loop: CASSLTGGLYNEQFF. Written as DNA, the CDR3 is TGTGCCAGCAGCTTGACAGGGGGCCTTTACAATGAGCAGTTCTTC.

This clonotype was found many times. The chain joins TRBV29-1 to TRBJ1-4; 12 bases are a match to TRBD1. Germline lookup yields CDR1 SQVTM and CDR2 ANQGSEA. V lost 6 bases, J lost 7 bases, and 9 bases stayed unmatched. This CDR3 is 15 amino acids long. CDR3 loop: CSVWDRGRRGEKLFF. The CDR3 DNA reads as TGCAGCGTCTGGGACAGGGGGCGGCGGGGTGAAAAACTGTTTTTT.

This clonotype was detected a few times. The chain carries TRBV7-2 and TRBJ2-2; 10 bases map to TRBD1. The CDR3 loop spans 13 amino acids. V gave up 5 bases and J gave up 7 bases; unmatched junction bases: 1. The germline V gene has CDR1 SGHTA and CDR2 FQGNSA. CDR3 sequence reads: CASSRDRGGELFF. The CDR3 coding sequence is TGTGCCAGCAGCCGGGACAGGGGCGGGGAGCTGTTTTTT.

This clonotype occurred a few times. With a much larger clone just one base away, this may be a read error. The J gene is TRBJ2-7, the V gene TRBV3-1; D remains ambiguous. Germline CDR1 and CDR2: LGHDT and YNNKEL (reference sequence). Trimming pared 0 bases from V and 3 bases from J, leaving 3 bases between. This CDR3 is 12 amino acids long. CDR3 residues: CASSQDYYEQYF. The CDR3 DNA follows: TGTGCCAGCAGCCAAGATTACTACGAGCAGTACTTC.

This clonotype occurred a few times. The chain couples TRBV20-1 to TRBJ1-2; D may be TRBD1 (6 bases). The germline V and J ends were trimmed by 3 bases and 4 bases, with 15 bases remaining between them. The CDR3 contains 14 residues. The germline V gene has CDR1 DFQATT and CDR2 SNEGSKA (reference sequence). Written as DNA, the CDR3 is TGCAGTGCTAGCCGGGACACGGGAACCTATGGCTACACCTTC. Encoded protein: CSASRDTGTYGYTF.

This clonotype was recorded at least ten times. The chain recombines TRBV7-2 with TRBJ2-7; D remains ambiguous. Germline CDR1 reads SGHTA; CDR2 reads FQGNSA. Trimming removed 6 bases from V and 0 bases from J, with 3 bases in between. This CDR3 has 11 amino acids. CDR3 region: CASSFSYEQYF. As DNA, the CDR3 is TGTGCCAGCAGTTTCTCCTACGAGCAGTACTTC.